The rows below give T cell receptor beta chains drawn from one sample of a study of blood T cell repertoires in COVID-19. The assay was immunoSEQ multiplex PCR, and TCRdb's table has in-frame clones only and misses some. The data contain 95,000 to 120,000 clones, approximately 80% of them seen just once; the ten biggest clones take up about 4%. The sample consisted of peripheral blood. These receptors were collected from a woman between 65 and 79 years old with acute or convalescent COVID-19. Both conserved end residues are part of each CDR3. D genes are given only for firm matches. For some rows the clone size is stated as once, few or many, or as a class when expanded; others skip it.

TRBV4-3	NA	TRBJ2-1	TRBD1	TGCGCCAGCAGCCAAGATGCGGGGGACAGGGGGCTCGGTGAGCAGTTCTTC	CASSQDAGDRGLGEQFF
TRBV6-1	NA	TRBJ1-2	NA	TGTGCCAGCAGTGAAAGTGCAGGAACCTATGGCTACACCTTC	CASSESAGTYGYTF
TRBV9	NA	TRBJ1-2	NA	TGTGCCAGCAGCCCCCGGGGGACTTATGGCTACACCTTC	CASSPRGTYGYTF
TRBV19	few	TRBJ2-2	TRBD1	TGTGCCAGCAGGACAGGGGGAAACACCGGGGAGCTGTTTTTT	CASRTGGNTGELFF
TRBV19	NA	TRBJ1-2	NA	TGTGCCAGTAGCCGAGGACAAGTTGGCTACACCTTC	CASSRGQVGYTF
TRBV4-2	NA	TRBJ1-5	NA	TGTGCCAGCAGCCAAGAGGGGGGTCAGCCCCAGCATTTT	CASSQEGGQPQHF
TRBV5-6	NA	TRBJ2-3	TRBD1	TGTGCCAGCAGCTGGGACAGGGCTAGCACAGATACGCAGTATTTT	CASSWDRASTDTQYF
TRBV7-7	few	TRBJ2-3	TRBD2	TGTGCTAGCAGCCGGCTAGCGGGGGGTCCCGGGGATACGCAGTATTTT	CASSRLAGGPGDTQYF
TRBV3-1/TRBV3-2	few	TRBJ1-2	NA	TGTGCCAGCAGCCAAGAGACGGGAGATCATGGCTACACCTTC	CASSQETGDHGYTF
TRBV7-2	NA	TRBJ1-1	TRBD1	TGTGCCAGCACCCCAGGGGGGTCGGCCACTGAAGCTTTCTTT	CASTPGGSATEAFF
TRBV27	NA	TRBJ2-7	NA	TGTGCCAGCAGTGACAGGAAAATCTCCTACGAGCAGTACTTC	CASSDRKISYEQYF
TRBV28	NA	TRBJ1-5	NA	TGTGCCAGCAGTCCCCCCATGCGGCCCCAGCATTTT	CASSPPMRPQHF
TRBV24-1	NA	TRBJ2-3	TRBD1	TGTGCCACCAGTGATTTTCAGGGGGCAGATACGCAGTATTTT	CATSDFQGADTQYF
TRBV11-2	NA	TRBJ1-2	NA	TGTGCCAGCAGCCCAGAGGGATATGGCTACACCTTC	CASSPEGYGYTF
TRBV19	NA	TRBJ1-4	NA	TGTGCCAGTAGCCCGGGACAACCGAATGAAAAACTGTTTTTT	CASSPGQPNEKLFF
TRBV9	few	TRBJ2-1	TRBD1	TGTGCCAGCAGCGTCGGACAGGGTATGATCGGGTACAATGAGCAGTTCTTC	CASSVGQGMIGYNEQFF
TRBV3-1/TRBV3-2	NA	TRBJ2-7	TRBD2	TGTGCCAGCAGCCAAGCCGGACTAGCGGGTAACTACGAGCAGTACTTC	CASSQAGLAGNYEQYF
TRBV28	NA	TRBJ2-7	TRBD1	TGTGCCAGCAGTCCCCCCCAGGGACAGGGGTTCTACGAGCAGTACTTC	CASSPPQGQGFYEQYF
TRBV5-4	NA	TRBJ2-3	NA	TGTGCCAGCAGCTTTCTAGGAGCCACAGATACGCAGTATTTT	CASSFLGATDTQYF
TRBV24-1	NA	TRBJ1-5	NA	TGTGCCACCAGCCAGGGCAGGGTTAGCAATCAGCCCCAGCATTTT	CATSQGRVSNQPQHF
TRBV19	NA	TRBJ1-2	NA	TGTGCCAGTAGTATCAAAGACAGAAACTATGGCTACACCTTC	CASSIKDRNYGYTF
TRBV3-1/TRBV3-2	NA	TRBJ1-2	NA	TGTGCCAGCAGCCAAGCAGGGGAAGGGCACTATGGCTACACCTTC	CASSQAGEGHYGYTF
TRBV28	NA	TRBJ2-7	NA	TGTGCCAGCAGTCCCACGCGGCGGGACTACGAGCAGTACTTC	CASSPTRRDYEQYF
TRBV24-1	NA	TRBJ2-2	NA	TGTGCCACCAGTGAAGCACCAGGGGATGGCACCGGGGAGCTGTTTTTT	CATSEAPGDGTGELFF
TRBV15	NA	TRBJ1-5	TRBD1	TGTGCCACCCTCTACTCCTACAGGGGGGAGAGGAATCAGCCCCAGCATTTT	CATLYSYRGERNQPQHF
TRBV11-3	NA	TRBJ2-1	NA	TGTGCCAGCAGCCCACGACGGGGTAGCAATGAGCAGTTCTTC	CASSPRRGSNEQFF
TRBV5-1	NA	TRBJ2-2	NA	TGCGCCAGCAGCTTGACTGAGGCTGTCACCGGGGAGCTGTTTTTT	CASSLTEAVTGELFF
TRBV15	NA	TRBJ1-2	NA	TGTGCCACCAGCAATCGACTGACTAACTATGGCTACACCTTC	CATSNRLTNYGYTF
TRBV6-5	NA	TRBJ2-1	NA	TGTGCCAGCAGGCTCCAGTCTGCCTACAATGAGCAGTTCTTC	CASRLQSAYNEQFF
TRBV2	NA	TRBJ2-7	NA	TGTGCCAGCAAGTCGGGAGAAGTCTACGAGCAGTACTTC	CASKSGEVYEQYF
TRBV6-1	NA	TRBJ2-7	NA	TGTGCCAGCAGTGAAAGGGGGTACGAGCAGTACTTC	CASSERGYEQYF
TRBV7-9	NA	TRBJ1-1	TRBD1	TGTGCCAGCAGCTTAGTGGGACAGGCGAGGACTGAAGCTTTCTTT	CASSLVGQARTEAFF
TRBV19	NA	TRBJ1-5	TRBD1	TGTGCCAGTAGTATTGGGGGGACAGGGGATCAGCCCCAGCATTTT	CASSIGGTGDQPQHF
TRBV19	NA	TRBJ1-4	NA	TGTGCCAGTAGTGAACAGCTGGGTAATGAAAAACTGTTTTTT	CASSEQLGNEKLFF
TRBV19	once	TRBJ1-4	TRBD1	TGTGCCAGTAGCGGGACAGGGAGTCCGTATAATGAAAAACTGTTTTTT	CASSGTGSPYNEKLFF
TRBV29-1	NA	TRBJ1-2	TRBD1	TGCAGCGTTGAAGATTGGGGGAGACAGGGGGCGCATTATGGCTACACCTTC	CSVEDWGRQGAHYGYTF
TRBV28	NA	TRBJ2-2	TRBD2	TGTGCCAGCAGTTTTGCCGGACTAGGACCAGGGACCGGGGAGCTGTTTTTT	CASSFAGLGPGTGELFF
TRBV29-1	NA	TRBJ2-7	NA	TGCAGCGTTGGGGGGGACCGAGGTTACGAGCAGTACTTC	CSVGGDRGYEQYF
TRBV7-2	few	TRBJ1-1	TRBD1	TGTGCCAGCAGCGCGGACAGGGGGCGGACTGAAGCTTTCTTT	CASSADRGRTEAFF
TRBV13	NA	TRBJ2-2	NA	TGTGCCAGCAGCTTCGGCGGGGAGCTGTTTTTT	CASSFGGELFF
TRBV5-1	NA	TRBJ1-6	NA	TGCGCCAGCAGCCCGAGGGGGGGGTACGATTCACCCCTCCACTTT	CASSPRGGYDSPLHF
TRBV4-3	NA	TRBJ2-3	NA	TGCGCCAGCAGCCAAGGGGCAGGGTTTAGCACAGATACGCAGTATTTT	CASSQGAGFSTDTQYF
TRBV5-1	NA	TRBJ1-6	TRBD1	TGCGCCAGCAGCTTGGCGACAGGGCATAATTCACCCCTCCACTTT	CASSLATGHNSPLHF
TRBV6-5	NA	TRBJ1-4	TRBD1	TGTGCCAGCAGTTACATTGGACAGGGCACTGAAAAACTGTTTTTT	CASSYIGQGTEKLFF
TRBV7-2	few	TRBJ1-5	NA	TGTGCCAGCAGCTCCAGAGGCCGGGAATTGGGCAATCAGCCCCAGCATTTT	CASSSRGRELGNQPQHF
TRBV5-4	NA	TRBJ1-3	NA	TGTGCCAGCAGCCGGGACATCTCTGGAAACACCATATATTTT	CASSRDISGNTIYF
TRBV9	NA	TRBJ2-3	NA	TGTGCCAGCAGCGTAGGCCGGCGGGCTGATACGCAGTATTTT	CASSVGRRADTQYF
TRBV28	NA	TRBJ1-5	NA	TGTGCCAGCAGTCCAGAACCACATCAGCCCCAGCATTTT	CASSPEPHQPQHF